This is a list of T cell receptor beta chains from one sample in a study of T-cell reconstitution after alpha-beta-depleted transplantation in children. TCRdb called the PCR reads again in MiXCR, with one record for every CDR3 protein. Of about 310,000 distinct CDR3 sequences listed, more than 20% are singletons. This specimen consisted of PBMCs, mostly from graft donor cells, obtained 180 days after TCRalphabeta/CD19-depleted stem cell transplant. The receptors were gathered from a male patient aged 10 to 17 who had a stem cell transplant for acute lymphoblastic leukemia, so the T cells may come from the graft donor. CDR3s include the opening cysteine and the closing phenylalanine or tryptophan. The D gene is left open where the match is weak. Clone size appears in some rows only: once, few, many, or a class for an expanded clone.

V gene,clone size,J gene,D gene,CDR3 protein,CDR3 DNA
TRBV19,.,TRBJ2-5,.,CASRRGSLNQETQYF,TGTGCCAGTAGGAGGGGCAGCCTTAACCAAGAGACCCAGTACTTC
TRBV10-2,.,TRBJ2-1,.,CASSGGSGSYNEQFF,TGCGCCAGCAGTGGTGGGAGTGGCTCCTACAATGAGCAGTTCTTC
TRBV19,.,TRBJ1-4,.,CASSIRQSSTNEKLFF,TGTGCCAGTAGTATACGGCAGTCCTCAACTAATGAAAAACTGTTTTTT
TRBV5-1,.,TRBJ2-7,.,CASSLAPEATYEQYF,TGCGCCAGCAGCTTAGCCCCAGAGGCCACCTACGAGCAGTACTTC
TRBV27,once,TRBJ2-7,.,CASSLSGQRDYEQYF,TGTGCCAGCAGTTTATCAGGACAGCGAGACTACGAGCAGTACTTC
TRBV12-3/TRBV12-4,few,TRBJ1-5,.,CASSPLPVSNQPQHF,TGTGCCAGCAGCCCACTCCCAGTTAGCAATCAGCCCCAGCATTTT
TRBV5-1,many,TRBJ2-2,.,CASSLVPGSNTGELFF,TGCGCCAGCAGCTTGGTTCCGGGATCGAACACCGGGGAGCTGTTTTTT
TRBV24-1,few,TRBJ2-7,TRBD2,CATSGLAGVHEQYF,TGTGCCACCAGTGGACTAGCGGGAGTCCACGAGCAGTACTTC
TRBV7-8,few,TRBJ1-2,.,CASSLGGVWGYTF,TGTGCCAGCAGCTTAGGGGGCGTCTGGGGCTACACCTTC
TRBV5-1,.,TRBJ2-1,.,CASSWSGTLPDNEQFF,TGCGCCAGCAGCTGGTCCGGGACACTCCCCGACAATGAGCAGTTCTTC
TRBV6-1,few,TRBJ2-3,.,CASSGSGADTQYF,TGTGCCAGCAGTGGGTCCGGGGCAGATACGCAGTATTTT
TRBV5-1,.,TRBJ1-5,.,CASSWGTNQPQHF,TGCGCCAGCAGCTGGGGGACCAATCAGCCCCAGCATTTT
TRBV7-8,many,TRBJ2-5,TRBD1,CASSLDRTGQETQYF,TGTGCCAGCAGCTTAGATAGGACAGGTCAAGAGACCCAGTACTTC
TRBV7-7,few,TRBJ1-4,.,CASSRDRNEKLFF,TGTGCCAGCAGCCGGGACCGTAATGAAAAACTGTTTTTT
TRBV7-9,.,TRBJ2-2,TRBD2,CASSLVVTSGLTGELFF,TGTGCCAGCAGCTTAGTGGTGACTAGCGGCCTCACCGGGGAGCTGTTTTTT
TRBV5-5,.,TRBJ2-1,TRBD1,CASSRGQSPLNEQFF,TGTGCCAGCAGCCGGGGACAGTCTCCCCTCAATGAGCAGTTCTTC
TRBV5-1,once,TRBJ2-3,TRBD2,CASSFRLAGVGGTDTQYF,TGCGCCAGCAGCTTCAGGCTAGCGGGAGTCGGGGGGACAGATACGCAGTATTTT
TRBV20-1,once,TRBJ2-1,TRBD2,CSARASGGYNEQFF,TGCAGTGCTAGGGCTAGCGGGGGATACAATGAGCAGTTCTTC
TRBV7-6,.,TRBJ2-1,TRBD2,CASRQPASGSKEQFF,TGTGCCAGCAGACAACCGGCTAGCGGGAGTAAAGAGCAGTTCTTC
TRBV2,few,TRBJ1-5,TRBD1,CASRVGQARVAQHF,TGTGCCAGCAGGGTCGGACAGGCCCGGGTAGCCCAGCATTTT
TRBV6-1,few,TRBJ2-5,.,CASGGATVVQETQYF,TGTGCCAGCGGGGGGGCGACAGTCGTTCAAGAGACCCAGTACTTC
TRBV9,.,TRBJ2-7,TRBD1,CASSVSGTGRVEQYF,TGTGCCAGCAGCGTCTCCGGGACAGGGAGGGTCGAGCAGTACTTC
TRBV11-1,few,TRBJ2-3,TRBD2,CASSPRLAGDSDTQYF,TGTGCCAGCAGCCCCCGACTAGCGGGAGATTCAGATACGCAGTATTTT
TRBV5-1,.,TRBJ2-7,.,CASSFASEGHSYEQYF,TGCGCCAGCAGCTTTGCATCGGAGGGACACAGCTACGAGCAGTACTTC
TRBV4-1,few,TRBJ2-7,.,CASSQVPNYEQYF,TGCGCCAGCAGCCAAGTCCCAAACTACGAGCAGTACTTC
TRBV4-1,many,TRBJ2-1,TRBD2,CASSQAGLAGSNEQFF,TGCGCCAGCAGCCAAGCTGGACTAGCGGGCTCCAATGAGCAGTTCTTC
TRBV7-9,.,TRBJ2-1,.,CASSPAPVNEQFF,TGTGCCAGCAGCCCCGCCCCCGTCAATGAGCAGTTCTTC
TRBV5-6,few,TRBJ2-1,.,CASSFGLPAGEQFF,TGTGCCAGCAGCTTCGGGCTCCCCGCGGGTGAGCAGTTCTTC
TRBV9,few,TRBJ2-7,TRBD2,CASSVGREGRFYEQYF,TGTGCCAGCAGCGTAGGGCGGGAGGGCCGATTCTACGAGCAGTACTTC
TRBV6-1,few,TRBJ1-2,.,CATSRGRGNYGYTF,TGTGCCACCTCCCGGGGAAGAGGGAACTATGGCTACACCTTC
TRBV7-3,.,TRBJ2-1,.,CASSLSPNTTPFF,TGTGCCAGCAGCTTAAGCCCCAACACTACCCCGTTCTTC
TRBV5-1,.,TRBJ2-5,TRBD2,CASGLAGGPGETQYF,TGCGCCAGCGGACTAGCGGGAGGGCCTGGAGAGACCCAGTACTTC
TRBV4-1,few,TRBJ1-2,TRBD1,CASSQVPQKVTGRSYTF,TGCGCCAGCAGCCAAGTGCCCCAAAAAGTGACAGGGAGGAGCTACACCTTC
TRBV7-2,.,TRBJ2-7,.,CASSPPRGSSYEQYF,TGTGCCAGCAGCCCCCCCCGGGGATCTTCCTACGAGCAGTACTTC
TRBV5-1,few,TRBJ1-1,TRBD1,CASSLRVGGGENTEAFF,TGCGCCAGCAGCTTGAGGGTCGGAGGGGGCGAAAACACTGAAGCTTTCTTT
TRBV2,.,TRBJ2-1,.,CATTGIRNEQSF,TGTGCCACTACCGGGATTCGGAATGAGCAGTCCTTC
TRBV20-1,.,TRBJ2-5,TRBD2,CSASLAGHQETQYF,TGCAGTGCTAGTTTAGCGGGACACCAAGAGACCCAGTACTTC
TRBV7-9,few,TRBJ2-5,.,CASSPLDSLVTQYF,TGTGCCAGCAGCCCATTGGACAGTTTGGTGACCCAGTACTTC
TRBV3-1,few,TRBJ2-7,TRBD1,CASSWGQGIQQYF,TGTGCCAGCAGTTGGGGACAGGGGATTCAGCAGTACTTC
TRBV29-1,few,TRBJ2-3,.,CSVPGTGTDTQYF,TGCAGCGTCCCCGGGACTGGAACAGATACGCAGTATTTT
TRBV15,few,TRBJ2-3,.,CATSRDRLGYASLDTQYF,TGTGCCACCAGCAGAGATCGACTCGGATATGCATCGTTAGATACGCAGTATTTT
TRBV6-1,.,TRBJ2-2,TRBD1,CASKPTGGSGELFF,TGTGCCAGCAAACCAACAGGGGGCTCCGGGGAGCTGTTTTTT
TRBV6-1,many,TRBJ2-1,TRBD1,CASNIPGQGDEQFF,TGTGCCAGCAACATACCGGGACAGGGAGATGAGCAGTTCTTC